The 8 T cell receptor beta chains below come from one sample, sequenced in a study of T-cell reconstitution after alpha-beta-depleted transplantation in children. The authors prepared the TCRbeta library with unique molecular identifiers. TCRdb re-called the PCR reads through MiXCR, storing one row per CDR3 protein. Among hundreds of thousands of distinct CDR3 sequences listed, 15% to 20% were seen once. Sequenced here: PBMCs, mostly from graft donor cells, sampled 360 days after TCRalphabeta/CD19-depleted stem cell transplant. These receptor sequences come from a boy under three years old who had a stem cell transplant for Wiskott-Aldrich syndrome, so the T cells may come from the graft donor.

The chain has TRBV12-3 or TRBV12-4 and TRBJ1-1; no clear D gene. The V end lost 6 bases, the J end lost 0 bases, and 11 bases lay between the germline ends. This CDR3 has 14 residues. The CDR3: CASSHDGLNTEAFF. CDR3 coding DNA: TGTGCCAGCAGCCACGACGGATTGAACACTGAAGCTTTCTTT.

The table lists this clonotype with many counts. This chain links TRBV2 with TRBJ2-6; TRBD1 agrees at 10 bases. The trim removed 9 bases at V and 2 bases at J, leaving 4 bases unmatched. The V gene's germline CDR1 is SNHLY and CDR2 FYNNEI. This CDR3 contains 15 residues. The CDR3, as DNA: TGTGCCAGTTCGACAGGGGGCACTGGGGCCAACGTCCTGACTTTC. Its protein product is CASSTGGTGANVLTF.

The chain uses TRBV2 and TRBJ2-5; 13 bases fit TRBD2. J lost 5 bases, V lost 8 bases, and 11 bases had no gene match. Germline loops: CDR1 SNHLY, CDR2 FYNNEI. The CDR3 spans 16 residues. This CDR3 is CASGSHGLAGVETQYF. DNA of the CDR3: TGTGCCAGCGGCAGCCACGGACTAGCGGGAGTGGAGACCCAGTACTTC.

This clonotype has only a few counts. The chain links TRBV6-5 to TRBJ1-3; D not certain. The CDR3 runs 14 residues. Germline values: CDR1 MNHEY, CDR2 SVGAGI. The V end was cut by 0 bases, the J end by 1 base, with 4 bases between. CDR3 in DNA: TGTGCCAGCAGTTACTCACAGTCTGGAAACACCATATATTTT. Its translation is CASSYSQSGNTIYF.

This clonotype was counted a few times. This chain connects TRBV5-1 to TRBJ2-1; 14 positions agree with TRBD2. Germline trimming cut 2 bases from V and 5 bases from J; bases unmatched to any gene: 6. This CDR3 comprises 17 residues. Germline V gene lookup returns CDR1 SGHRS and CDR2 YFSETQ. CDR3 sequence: CASSFRLAGGPDNEQFF. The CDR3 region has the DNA TGCGCCAGCAGCTTCAGACTAGCGGGAGGGCCTGACAATGAGCAGTTCTTC.

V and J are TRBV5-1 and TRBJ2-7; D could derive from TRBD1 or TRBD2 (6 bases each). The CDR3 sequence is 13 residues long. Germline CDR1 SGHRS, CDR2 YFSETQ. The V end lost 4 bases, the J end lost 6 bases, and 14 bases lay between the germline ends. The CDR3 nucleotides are TGCGCCAGCAGCCTGCCGGGGGCCAGCGAGCAGTACTTC. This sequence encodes CASSLPGASEQYF. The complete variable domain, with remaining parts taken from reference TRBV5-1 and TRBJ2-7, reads KAGVTQTPRYLIKTRGQQVTLSCSPISGHRSVSWYQQTPGQGLQFLFEYFSETQRNKGNFPGRFSGRQFSNSRSEMNVSTLELGDSALYLCASSLPGASEQYFGPGTRLTVT.

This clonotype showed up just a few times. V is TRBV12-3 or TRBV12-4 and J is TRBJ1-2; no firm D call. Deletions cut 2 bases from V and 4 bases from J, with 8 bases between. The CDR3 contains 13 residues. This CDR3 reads CASSLRTVYGYTF. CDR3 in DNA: TGTGCCAGCAGTTTACGTACTGTCTATGGCTACACCTTC.

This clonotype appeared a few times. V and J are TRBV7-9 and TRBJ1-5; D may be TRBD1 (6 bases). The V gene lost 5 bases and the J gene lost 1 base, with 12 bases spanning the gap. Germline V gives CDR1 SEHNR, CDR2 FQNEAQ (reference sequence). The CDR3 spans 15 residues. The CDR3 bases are TGTGCCAGCAGCCCGGCAGGGGACAGCAATCAGCCCCAGCATTTT. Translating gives CASSPAGDSNQPQHF.